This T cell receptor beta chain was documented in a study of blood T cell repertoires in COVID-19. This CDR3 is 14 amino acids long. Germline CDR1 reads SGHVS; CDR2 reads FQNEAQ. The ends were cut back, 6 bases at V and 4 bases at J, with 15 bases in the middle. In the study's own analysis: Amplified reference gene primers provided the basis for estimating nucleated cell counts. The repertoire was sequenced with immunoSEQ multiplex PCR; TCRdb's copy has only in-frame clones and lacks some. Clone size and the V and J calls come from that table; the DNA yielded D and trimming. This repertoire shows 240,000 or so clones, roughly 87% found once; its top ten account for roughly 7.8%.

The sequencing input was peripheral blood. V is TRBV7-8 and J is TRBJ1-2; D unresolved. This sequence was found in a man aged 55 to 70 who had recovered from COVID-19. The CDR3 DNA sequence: TGTGCCAGCAGTAGATCAGACATCGGCTATGGCTACACCTTC. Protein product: CASSRSDIGYGYTF.